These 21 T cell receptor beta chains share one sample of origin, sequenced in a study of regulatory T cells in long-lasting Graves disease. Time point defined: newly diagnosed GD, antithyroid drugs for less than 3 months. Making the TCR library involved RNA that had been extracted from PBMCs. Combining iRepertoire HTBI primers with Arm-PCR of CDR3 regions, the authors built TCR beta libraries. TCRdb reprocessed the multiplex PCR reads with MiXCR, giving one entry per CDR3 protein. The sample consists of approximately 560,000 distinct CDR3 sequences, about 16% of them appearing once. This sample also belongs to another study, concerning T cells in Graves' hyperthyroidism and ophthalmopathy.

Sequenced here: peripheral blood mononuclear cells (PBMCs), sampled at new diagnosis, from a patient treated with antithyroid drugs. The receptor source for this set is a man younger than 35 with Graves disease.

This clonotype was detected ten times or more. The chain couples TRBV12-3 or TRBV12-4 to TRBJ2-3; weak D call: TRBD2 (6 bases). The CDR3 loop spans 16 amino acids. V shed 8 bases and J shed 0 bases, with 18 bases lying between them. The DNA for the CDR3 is TGTGCCAGCTCATACCTAGGCGGGGCGAGCACAGATACGCAGTATTTT. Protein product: CASSYLGGASTDTQYF.

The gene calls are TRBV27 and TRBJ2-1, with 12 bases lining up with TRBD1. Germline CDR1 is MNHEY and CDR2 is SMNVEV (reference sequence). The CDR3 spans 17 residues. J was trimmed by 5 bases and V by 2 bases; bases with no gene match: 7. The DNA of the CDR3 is TGTGCCAGCAGTTTAATTCCGGGACAGGGGGCGGACAATGAGCAGTTCTTC. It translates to CASSLIPGQGADNEQFF.

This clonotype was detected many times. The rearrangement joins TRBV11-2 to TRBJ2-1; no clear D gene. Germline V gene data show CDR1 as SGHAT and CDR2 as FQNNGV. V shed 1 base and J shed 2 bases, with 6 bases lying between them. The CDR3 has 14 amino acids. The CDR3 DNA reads TGTGCCAGCAGCTTAGGCCACGCCTACAATGAGCAGTTCTTC. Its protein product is CASSLGHAYNEQFF.

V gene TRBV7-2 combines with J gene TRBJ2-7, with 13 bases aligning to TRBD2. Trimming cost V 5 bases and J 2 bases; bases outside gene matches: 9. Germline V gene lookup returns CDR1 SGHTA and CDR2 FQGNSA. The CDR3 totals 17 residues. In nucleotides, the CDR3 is TGTGCCAGCAGCCGCAGATCTGGGACTAGCGGGACCTACGAGCAGTACTTC. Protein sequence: CASSRRSGTSGTYEQYF.

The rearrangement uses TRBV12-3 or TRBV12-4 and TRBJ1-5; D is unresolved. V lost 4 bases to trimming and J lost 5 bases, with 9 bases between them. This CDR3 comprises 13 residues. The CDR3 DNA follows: TGTGCCAGCAGTTGGGGTCGACATCAGCCCCAGCATTTT. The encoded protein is CASSWGRHQPQHF.

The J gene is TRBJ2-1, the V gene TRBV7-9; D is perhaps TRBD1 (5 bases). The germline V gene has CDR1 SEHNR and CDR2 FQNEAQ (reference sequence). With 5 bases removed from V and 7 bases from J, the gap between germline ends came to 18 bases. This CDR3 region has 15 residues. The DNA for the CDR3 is TGTGCCAGCAGCGCCGGGCAGGGTAGGTGGAATGAGCAGTTCTTC. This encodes CASSAGQGRWNEQFF.

Written as DNA, the CDR3 is TGTGCCAGCAGCTTAAACCAGCGGGACCAGGCCGGGGAGCTGTTTTTT. Amino acids: CASSLNQRDQAGELFF. This rearrangement joins TRBV7-3 to TRBJ2-2; TRBD2 aligns across 7 bases. CDR3 length equals 16 residues. Looked up from germline, CDR1 is SGHTA and CDR2 is FQGTGA. V trimming: 1 base; J trimming: 6 bases; junction bases outside the gene matches: 8.

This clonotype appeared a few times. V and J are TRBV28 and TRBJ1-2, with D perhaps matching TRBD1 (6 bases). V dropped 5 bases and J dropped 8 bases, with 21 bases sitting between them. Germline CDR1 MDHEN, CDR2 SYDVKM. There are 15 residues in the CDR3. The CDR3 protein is CASSPGAGQVRGYTF. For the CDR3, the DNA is TGTGCCAGCAGTCCGGGGGCAGGGCAAGTGAGAGGCTACACCTTC.

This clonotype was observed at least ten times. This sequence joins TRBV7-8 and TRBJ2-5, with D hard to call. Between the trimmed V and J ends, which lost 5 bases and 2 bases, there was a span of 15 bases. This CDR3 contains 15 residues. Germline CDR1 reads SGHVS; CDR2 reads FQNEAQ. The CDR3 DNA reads TGTGCCAGCAGCCCCGAAGGGCTCCCTCAAGAGACCCAGTACTTC. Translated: CASSPEGLPQETQYF.

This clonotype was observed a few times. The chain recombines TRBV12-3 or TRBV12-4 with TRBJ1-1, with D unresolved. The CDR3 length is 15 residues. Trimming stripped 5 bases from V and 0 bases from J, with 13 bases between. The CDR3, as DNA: TGTGCCAGCAGTGGGTATATGATGTTGAACACTGAAGCTTTCTTT. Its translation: CASSGYMMLNTEAFF.

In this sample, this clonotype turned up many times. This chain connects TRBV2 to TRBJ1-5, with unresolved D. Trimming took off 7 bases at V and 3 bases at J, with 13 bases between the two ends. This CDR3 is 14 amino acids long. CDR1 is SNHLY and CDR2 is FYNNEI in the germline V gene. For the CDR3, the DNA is TGTGCCAGCAACTATACCCAAAACAATCAGCCCCAGCATTTT. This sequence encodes CASNYTQNNQPQHF.

Written as DNA, the CDR3 is TGCAGTGCTCGGGACTTCTCTGGGGCCAACGTCCTGACTTTC. Translation: CSARDFSGANVLTF. This sequence joins TRBV20-1 and TRBJ2-6, with D possibly matching TRBD2 (6 bases). The germline gives CDR1 DFQATT, CDR2 SNEGSKA (reference sequence). The CDR3 sequence is 14 residues long. Trimming cost V 5 bases and J 0 bases, with 8 bases left between them.

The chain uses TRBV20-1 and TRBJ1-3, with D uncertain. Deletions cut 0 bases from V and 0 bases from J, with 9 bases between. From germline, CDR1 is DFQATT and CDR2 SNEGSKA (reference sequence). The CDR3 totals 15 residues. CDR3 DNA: TGCAGTGCTAGAGATCGCACGACCTCTGGAAACACCATATATTTT. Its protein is CSARDRTTSGNTIYF.

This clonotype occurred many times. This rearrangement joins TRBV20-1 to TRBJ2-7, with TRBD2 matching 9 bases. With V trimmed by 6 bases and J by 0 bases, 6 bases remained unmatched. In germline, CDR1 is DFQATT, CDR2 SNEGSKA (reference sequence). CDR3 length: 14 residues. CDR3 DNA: TGCAGTGCACTGACTAGCGGTAGCTCCTACGAGCAGTACTTC. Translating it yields CSALTSGSSYEQYF.

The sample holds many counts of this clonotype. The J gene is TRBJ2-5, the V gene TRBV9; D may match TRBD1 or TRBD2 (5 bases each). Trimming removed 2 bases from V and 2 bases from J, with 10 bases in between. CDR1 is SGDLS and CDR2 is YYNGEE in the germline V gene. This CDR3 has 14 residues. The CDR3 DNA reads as TGTGCCAGCAGCGTCGGGGCCGGACAAGAGACCCAGTACTTC. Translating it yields CASSVGAGQETQYF.

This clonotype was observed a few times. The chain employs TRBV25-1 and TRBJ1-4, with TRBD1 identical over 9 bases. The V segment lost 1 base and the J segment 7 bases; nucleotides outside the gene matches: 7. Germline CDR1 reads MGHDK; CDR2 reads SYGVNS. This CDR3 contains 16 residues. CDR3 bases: TGTGCCAGCAGTGAATCAGGGACAGGGTGGGCTGAAAAACTGTTTTTT. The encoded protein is CASSESGTGWAEKLFF.

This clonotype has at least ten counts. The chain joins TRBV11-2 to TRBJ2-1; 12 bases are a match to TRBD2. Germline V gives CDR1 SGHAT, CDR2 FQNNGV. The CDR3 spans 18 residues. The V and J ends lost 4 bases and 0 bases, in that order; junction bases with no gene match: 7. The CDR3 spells CASSSSGLAGFSYNEQFF. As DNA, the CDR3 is TGTGCCAGCAGCTCCTCCGGACTAGCGGGATTCTCCTACAATGAGCAGTTCTTC.

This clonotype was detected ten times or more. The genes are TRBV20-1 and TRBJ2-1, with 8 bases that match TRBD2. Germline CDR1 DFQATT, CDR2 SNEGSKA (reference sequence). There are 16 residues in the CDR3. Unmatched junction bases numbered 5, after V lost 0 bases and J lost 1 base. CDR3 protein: CSARDTSGSSYNEQFF. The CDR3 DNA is TGCAGTGCTAGAGATACCAGCGGGAGTTCCTACAATGAGCAGTTCTTC.

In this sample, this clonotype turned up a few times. CDR3 amino acids: CASSPEGNSPLHF. CDR3 DNA sequence: TGTGCCAGCAGCCCCGAAGGTAATTCACCCCTCCACTTT. V usage is TRBV3-1 and J usage is TRBJ1-6, with unresolved D. CDR1 is LGHDT and CDR2 is YNNKEL in the germline V gene (reference sequence). V was clipped by 4 bases and J by 6 bases, with 7 bases between them. The CDR3 consists of 13 residues.

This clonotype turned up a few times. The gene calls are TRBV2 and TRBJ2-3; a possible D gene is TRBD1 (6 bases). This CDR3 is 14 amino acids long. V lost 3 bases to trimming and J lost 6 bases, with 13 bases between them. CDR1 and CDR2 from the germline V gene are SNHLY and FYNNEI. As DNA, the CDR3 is TGTGCCAGCAGTGACCCAGGGGATCTGGATACGCAGTATTTT. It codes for CASSDPGDLDTQYF.

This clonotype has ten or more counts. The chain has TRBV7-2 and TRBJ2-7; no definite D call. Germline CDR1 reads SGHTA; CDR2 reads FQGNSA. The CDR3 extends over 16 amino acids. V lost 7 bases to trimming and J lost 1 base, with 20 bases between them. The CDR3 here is CASTCCAGVGSYEQYF. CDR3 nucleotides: TGTGCCAGCACTTGCTGCGCAGGAGTGGGTTCCTACGAGCAGTACTTC.